Shown below are 18 T cell receptor beta chains from a single sample sequenced in a study of Ad26.COV2.S vaccination and SARS-CoV-2 variants. Method: immunoSEQ multiplex PCR; TCRdb's copy keeps in-frame clones and lacks some. There are some 250,000 clones in the sample; roughly 90% occur only once, and about 10% lies in the top ten. Treatment indicated: roughly 19 received Ad26.COV2.S at low or high dose, single or two shots; 5 received placebo; per-sample allocation not given. Collection of samples fell on day 63 after the first vaccine or placebo injection. The input for sequencing was peripheral blood, taken in a trial of Ad26.COV2.S vaccine versus placebo. The receptors derive from a person between 18 and 59 years old who received the Ad26.COV2.S COVID-19 vaccine or a placebo.

The V call is TRBV27, the J call TRBJ1-1, with 11 positions matching TRBD1. The V and J ends lost 6 bases and 5 bases, in that order; junction bases with no gene match: 8. The length of the CDR3 is 15 residues. CDR1 is MNHEY, CDR2 SMNVEV, per germline (reference sequence). The CDR3 nucleotides read TGTGCCAGCAGGTTCTCCGGGACAGGGGGGACTGAAGCTTTCTTT. It encodes CASRFSGTGGTEAFF.

This clone has more than one count but fewer than ten. The chain recombines TRBV6-5 with TRBJ1-1; the D gene is possibly TRBD1 (5 bases). Germline CDR1 reads MNHEY; CDR2 reads SVGAGI. V dropped 2 bases and J dropped 7 bases, with 20 bases sitting between them. The length of the CDR3 is 16 residues. The CDR3 sequence is CASSYSPSGRDYEAFF. The CDR3 DNA reads as TGTGCCAGCAGTTACAGCCCTTCGGGCAGGGATTATGAAGCTTTCTTT.

This chain joins TRBV12-3 or TRBV12-4 and TRBJ1-4; tentatively, D is TRBD1 (6 bases). The CDR3 extends over 13 amino acids. Between the trimmed V and J ends, which lost 2 bases and 8 bases, there was a span of 9 bases. This chain's CDR3 is CASSLMRGEKLFF. The DNA of the CDR3 is TGTGCCAGCAGTTTAATGAGGGGGGAAAAACTGTTTTTT.

This clone occurred once. The V call is TRBV3-1 (or the pseudogene TRBV3-2), the J call TRBJ2-5, with D unclear. V lost 4 bases and J 5 bases, leaving 20 bases between the germline ends. This CDR3 is built from 16 residues. Looked up from germline, CDR1 is LGHDT and CDR2 is YNNKEL (reference sequence). Here the CDR3 DNA reads TGTGCCAGCAGCCCCCCCTGGGGTGGAAGTGAGGAGACCCAGTACTTC. Translated: CASSPPWGGSEETQYF.

The chain combines TRBV9 with TRBJ2-1, with a tentative D call TRBD2 (5 bases). The V gene's germline CDR1 is SGDLS and CDR2 YYNGEE. The CDR3 is made up of 15 amino acids. V was shortened by 7 bases and J by 0 bases, with 14 bases between the two germline ends. DNA for the CDR3: TGTGCCAGCCCTGATGGGAGAAGCTCCTACAATGAGCAGTTCTTC. Protein product: CASPDGRSSYNEQFF.

A single count supports this clone. CDR3 sequence (DNA): TGTGCCAGCAGCCAAGTCCCTGGACAGGCCCCCAATTCGGACGAGCAGTACTTC. Translating gives CASSQVPGQAPNSDEQYF. V is TRBV3-1 (or the pseudogene TRBV3-2) and J is TRBJ2-7; 7 nucleotides align to TRBD1. The J segment lost 5 bases and the V segment lost 1 base, leaving 17 bases of the junction unmatched. The germline V gene encodes CDR1 LGHDT and CDR2 YNNKEL (reference sequence). This CDR3 has 18 residues.

The chain combines TRBV3-1 (or the pseudogene TRBV3-2) with TRBJ2-1; D possibly corresponds to TRBD2 (6 bases). CDR3 size: 18 residues. Germline V lookup: CDR1 LGHDT, CDR2 YNNKEL (reference sequence). V was trimmed by 1 base and J by 3 bases, leaving 19 bases between them. Here the CDR3 reads CASSQVSVGLLNYNEQFF. CDR3 bases: TGTGCCAGCAGCCAAGTCTCCGTCGGACTATTAAACTACAATGAGCAGTTCTTC.

V and J are TRBV3-1 (or the pseudogene TRBV3-2) and TRBJ2-1; 8 nucleotides align to TRBD1. The CDR3 sequence is 15 residues long. In germline, CDR1 is LGHDT, CDR2 YNNKEL (reference sequence). Unmatched junction bases numbered 10, after V lost 3 bases and J lost 9 bases. The CDR3 DNA reads as TGTGCCAGCAGCCATCCTAGGGCAGGGGGCATTGAGCAGTTCTTC. Its translation: CASSHPRAGGIEQFF.

The chain employs TRBV14 and TRBJ1-6, with D possibly TRBD1 on 6 matching bases. The V gene lost 4 bases and the J gene lost 0 bases, with 16 bases spanning the gap. There are 18 residues in the CDR3. Germline V CDR1 and CDR2: SGHDN, FVKESK. For the CDR3, the DNA is TGTGCCAGCAGCCTGGGCCCCGGACAGCCCTCCTATAATTCACCCCTCCACTTT. It specifies CASSLGPGQPSYNSPLHF.

This chain connects TRBV19 to TRBJ2-3; the D gene is possibly TRBD2 (5 bases). Germline loops: CDR1 LNHDA, CDR2 SQIVND (reference sequence). This CDR3 region has 14 residues. Trimming pared 2 bases from V and 4 bases from J, leaving 10 bases between. The CDR3 loop is CASSINRAADTQYF. CDR3 coding DNA: TGTGCCAGTAGTATAAACCGAGCGGCAGATACGCAGTATTTT.

V is TRBV7-9 and J is TRBJ1-2; 9 bases fit TRBD1. The CDR3 totals 15 residues. The J segment lost 2 bases and the V segment lost 3 bases, leaving 4 bases of the junction unmatched. Germline loops: CDR1 SEHNR, CDR2 FQNEAQ (reference sequence). CDR3 amino acids: CASSLDGTGNYGYTF. CDR3 nucleotide sequence: TGTGCCAGCAGCTTGGACGGGACAGGGAACTATGGCTACACCTTC.

The table lists this clone with a count of one. This chain uses TRBV5-6 with TRBJ2-2; 9 bases align to TRBD1. The CDR3 length is 15 residues. The germline CDR1 and CDR2 sequences are SGHDT and YYEEEE. Trimming removed 4 bases from V and 7 bases from J; junction bases left unmatched: 8. This CDR3 reads CASSSGTGIHGELFF. CDR3 sequence (DNA): TGTGCCAGCAGCAGCGGGACAGGGATTCACGGGGAGCTGTTTTTT. The full variable domain, its missing parts supplied by reference TRBV5-6 and TRBJ2-2, is DAGVTQSPTHLIKTRGQQVTLRCSPKSGHDTVSWYQQALGQGPQFIFQYYEEEERQRGNFPDRFSGHQFPNYSSELNVNALLLGDSALYLCASSSGTGIHGELFFGEGSRLTVL.

V is TRBV28 and J is TRBJ2-2, with 7 bases fitting TRBD1. The junction had 4 bases not matched to a gene; V was cut back by 3 bases and J by 3 bases. CDR3 length equals 15 residues. The germline V gene encodes CDR1 MDHEN and CDR2 SYDVKM. CDR3 DNA: TGTGCCAGCAGTTTCAGACAGGGATACACCGGGGAGCTGTTTTTT. Encoded protein: CASSFRQGYTGELFF.

This clone is a singleton in its sample. V gene TRBV5-1 combines with J gene TRBJ2-3, with D uncertain. Germline loops: CDR1 SGHRS, CDR2 YFSETQ. V gave up 1 base and J gave up 4 bases, with 10 bases separating them. The CDR3 runs 14 residues. CDR3 in amino acids: CASSLRALADTQYF. CDR3 in DNA: TGCGCCAGCAGCTTGCGAGCGCTGGCAGATACGCAGTATTTT. The full variable domain, with the rest looked up from reference TRBV5-1 and TRBJ2-3, is KAGVTQTPRYLIKTRGQQVTLSCSPISGHRSVSWYQQTPGQGLQFLFEYFSETQRNKGNFPGRFSGRQFSNSRSEMNVSTLELGDSALYLCASSLRALADTQYFGPGTRLTVL.

This sequence joins TRBV6-2 or TRBV6-3 and TRBJ1-2; D is undetermined. Trimming pared 0 bases from V and 0 bases from J, leaving 11 bases between. From germline, CDR1 is MNHEY and CDR2 SVGEGT. CDR3 length: 16 residues. Written as DNA, the CDR3 is TGTGCCAGCAGTTACTCGTTGGTCATTGCTAACTATGGCTACACCTTC. Encoded protein: CASSYSLVIANYGYTF.

This clone was picked up one time. The chain recombines TRBV19 with TRBJ1-3; the D is unclear. Trimming took off 7 bases at V and 0 bases at J, with 10 bases between the two ends. The CDR3 consists of 14 residues. The germline V gene encodes CDR1 LNHDA and CDR2 SQIVND (reference sequence). CDR3 amino acids: CASKDGSSGNTIYF. The CDR3, as DNA: TGTGCCAGTAAGGACGGGAGCTCTGGAAACACCATATATTTT.

This clone was recorded once. The chain combines TRBV13 with TRBJ2-7; the D gene is possibly TRBD1 (5 bases). Per germline, CDR1 PRHDT and CDR2 FYEKMQ (reference sequence). The germline V and J ends were trimmed by 4 bases and 0 bases, with 13 bases remaining between them. This CDR3 is built from 15 residues. CDR3 DNA: TGTGCCAGCAGCTCCTACAGGTCCCCCTCCTACGAGCAGTACTTC. Amino acids: CASSSYRSPSYEQYF.

CDR3 loop: CASSYGTGANGYTF. In nucleotides, the CDR3 is TGTGCCAGCAGTTACGGGACAGGCGCGAATGGCTACACCTTC. The chain carries TRBV6-5 and TRBJ1-2; TRBD1 aligns across 8 bases. Germline values: CDR1 MNHEY, CDR2 SVGAGI. This CDR3 contains 14 residues. J lost 6 bases, V lost 2 bases, and 5 bases had no gene match.